This T cell receptor beta chain was captured by sequencing in a study of blood T cell repertoires in COVID-19. About the study: Sources were T cells, B-cell-depleted T cells, or PBMCs; the material itself was cDNA or gDNA.

Study processing details: The authors estimated nucleated cell counts from reference gene primer amplification. Libraries were prepared by immunoSEQ multiplex PCR; TCRdb keeps only in-frame clonotypes and omits some of them. V and J calls and clone size come straight from that table; D and trimming were deduced from the DNA. The sample yields about 76,000 clones, 80% to 90% seen once. CDR1 and CDR2 from the germline V gene are DFQATT and SNEGSKA (reference sequence). V lost 3 bases and J lost 9; bases outside the gene matches: 7. The CDR3 is 15 residues long. The receptor comes from a man in his forties or fifties with active COVID-19. Sequences were obtained from peripheral blood. V is TRBV20-1 and J is TRBJ2-1; 14 positions agree with TRBD2. CDR3 coding DNA: TGCAGTGCTAGTGTAGTGGGGACTAGCGGGAGTGAGCAGTTCTTC. This gives the protein CSASVVGTSGSEQFF.